A selection of T cell receptor beta chains follows, all from one sample in a study of blood T cell repertoires in COVID-19. Using immunoSEQ multiplex PCR, the repertoire was profiled, and TCRdb retains in-frame clones only, with some absent. Among under 300,000 clones listed, about 88% were seen once. Sequencing input: peripheral blood. The receptors come from a woman in her thirties or forties who had recovered from COVID-19. CDR3s include the opening cysteine and the closing phenylalanine or tryptophan.

cdr3_aa j_call v_call
CASSLGTGGTDTQYF TRBJ2-3 TRBV6-2/TRBV6-3
CASSSGGYAYEQYF TRBJ2-7 TRBV5-6
CASSFQTRNEQFF TRBJ2-1 TRBV12-3/TRBV12-4
CASSVAPQGGAHEQFF TRBJ2-1 TRBV9
CASSSSGGSYGYTF TRBJ1-2 TRBV9
CASSLGSITDTQYF TRBJ2-3 TRBV7-2
CASSAGLAENEQFF TRBJ2-1 TRBV18
CATSDSRTGANTEAFF TRBJ1-1 TRBV24-1
CASSSPAGGPSNEQFF TRBJ2-1 TRBV3-1/TRBV3-2
CASSSLRDNEQFF TRBJ2-1 TRBV11-3
CATSREASGALADTQYF TRBJ2-3 TRBV15
CASSHEIQETQYF TRBJ2-5 TRBV5-1
CASSQDGSSGIEQFF TRBJ2-1 TRBV4-3
CAIKEFSGRGDNEQFF TRBJ2-1 TRBV10-3
CASSKYYEQYF TRBJ2-7 TRBV28
CASSQGQGPEAFF TRBJ1-1 TRBV3-1/TRBV3-2
CASGLGQGHSETQYF TRBJ2-5 TRBV12-5
CASSKVDSPIIQPQHF TRBJ1-5 TRBV21-1
CASSLVVNEQFF TRBJ2-1 TRBV7-2
CASSLRAPNEKLFF TRBJ1-4 TRBV7-9
CASSPQTGGGMNTEAFF TRBJ1-1 TRBV18
CASSSSDGGTLLSGSTQYF TRBJ2-3 TRBV5-6
CATSREVGRFTGNTIYF TRBJ1-3 TRBV15
CAISEGDRARHEQFF TRBJ2-1 TRBV10-3
CATLGTGVTGELFF TRBJ2-2 TRBV10-3
CASSQVPGQGTSPLHF TRBJ1-6 TRBV4-3